The clone carrying this T cell receptor beta chain was found once. Generated by immunoSEQ multiplex PCR, the TCRdb table keeps only in-frame clones and is missing some. Of 180,000 or so clones in the sample, around four fifths were seen once. Living in about 25 US areas, the participants were between roughly 18 and 90 years of age. The sample comes from a study of blood T cell repertoires in COVID-19. As for the study in general: The study drew acute and convalescent COVID-19 samples from the United States, Italy and Spain.

Per the germline V gene, CDR1 is SGHRS and CDR2 is YFSETQ. Losses at the gene ends were 4 bases for V and 5 bases for J; bases not matched to a gene: 10. The length of the CDR3 is 16 residues. This TCR was recovered from a woman between 45 and 60 years old who had recovered from COVID-19. The genes are TRBV5-1 and TRBJ2-5, with 11 nucleotides matching TRBD1. Sequenced sample: PBMCs or T cells enriched from blood (not recorded which). Here the CDR3 reads CASSTRTGGETETQYF. In DNA, the CDR3 is TGCGCCAGCAGCACCCGGACAGGGGGCGAAACGGAGACCCAGTACTTC.